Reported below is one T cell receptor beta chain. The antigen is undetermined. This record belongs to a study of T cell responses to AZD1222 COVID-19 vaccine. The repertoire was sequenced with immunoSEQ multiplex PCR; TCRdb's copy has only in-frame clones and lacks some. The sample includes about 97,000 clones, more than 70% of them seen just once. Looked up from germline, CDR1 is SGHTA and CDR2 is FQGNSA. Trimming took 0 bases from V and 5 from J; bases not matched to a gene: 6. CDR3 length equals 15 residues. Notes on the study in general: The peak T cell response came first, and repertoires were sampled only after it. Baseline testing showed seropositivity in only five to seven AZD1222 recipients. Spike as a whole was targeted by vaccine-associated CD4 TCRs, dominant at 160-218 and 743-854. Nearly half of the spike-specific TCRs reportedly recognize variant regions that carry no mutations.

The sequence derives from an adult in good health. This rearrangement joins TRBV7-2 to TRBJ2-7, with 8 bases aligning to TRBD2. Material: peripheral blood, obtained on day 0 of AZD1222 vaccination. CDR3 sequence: CASSLAVAGFHEQYF. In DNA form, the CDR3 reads TGTGCCAGCAGCTTAGCCGTAGCGGGATTCCACGAGCAGTACTTC.